Each of the 15 T cell receptor beta chains below was sequenced from the same sample in a study of blood T cell repertoires in COVID-19. TCRdb keeps only in-frame clones here, not all; method: immunoSEQ multiplex PCR. This table holds hundreds of thousands of clones, 88% found once. The sequenced material came from peripheral blood. These receptors were collected from a woman in her sixties or seventies with COVID-19, enrolled during active disease.

The chain has TRBV6-1 and TRBJ1-2; TRBD1 matches 7 bases. The CDR3 has 12 amino acids. Germline-derived CDR1 and CDR2 are MNHNS and SASEGT. V lost 7 bases, J lost 8 bases, and 7 bases stayed unmatched. In nucleotides, the CDR3 is TGTGCCAGCACCAGACAGGGTCACGGCTACACCTTC. Its translation: CASTRQGHGYTF.

This clone has just one count. The rearrangement uses TRBV10-3 and TRBJ1-2; TRBD1 might be the D (5 bases). The germline CDR1 and CDR2 sequences are ENHRY and SYGVKD. V was trimmed by 5 bases and J by 4 bases, leaving 11 bases between them. This CDR3 is built from 13 residues. The CDR3 sequence is CAISLGVGYGYTF. The DNA for the CDR3 is TGTGCCATCAGTCTAGGGGTCGGCTATGGCTACACCTTC.

The chain couples TRBV27 to TRBJ1-4; TRBD1 agrees at 8 bases. The CDR3 is 15 amino acids. V dropped 3 bases and J dropped 5; count of bases not matched to a gene: 5. Germline loops: CDR1 MNHEY, CDR2 SMNVEV (reference sequence). CDR3 residues: CASSLSDRVNEKLFF. The CDR3 bases are TGTGCCAGCAGTTTGTCGGACAGGGTAAATGAAAAACTGTTTTTT.

The V and J genes are TRBV29-1 and TRBJ1-3; D remains unclear. V lost 4 bases, J lost 0 bases, and 7 bases lay in between. CDR3 size: 13 residues. Germline CDR1 reads SQVTM; CDR2 reads ANQGSEA. Here the CDR3 DNA reads TGCAGCGTTGCCCGGGACTCTGGAAACACCATATATTTT. It specifies CSVARDSGNTIYF.

A single count supports this clone. The chain carries TRBV7-8 and TRBJ1-5; weak D call: TRBD1 (5 bases). Per germline, CDR1 SGHVS and CDR2 FQNEAQ. V shed 4 bases and J shed 5 bases, with 9 bases lying between them. The CDR3 totals 13 residues. The CDR3 coding sequence is TGTGCCAGCAGCTCCGGGACTTATCAGCCCCAGCATTTT. Translating gives CASSSGTYQPQHF.

This clone is large (0.1 to 1%). The rearrangement uses TRBV3-1 (or the pseudogene TRBV3-2) and TRBJ1-1, with D unclear. The germline V gene has CDR1 LGHDT and CDR2 YNNKEL (reference sequence). CDR3 length equals 14 residues. V was clipped by 5 bases and J by 4 bases, with 14 bases between them. The DNA of the CDR3 is TGTGCCAGCAGCGACGCCGGATCTAGCACTGAAGCTTTCTTT. Translation gives CASSDAGSSTEAFF.

The chain joins TRBV5-1 to TRBJ2-2; 9 positions match TRBD2. The CDR3 is 17 residues long. The ends lost 3 bases at V and 3 bases at J; junction bases unmatched: 9. The germline V gene encodes CDR1 SGHRS and CDR2 YFSETQ. CDR3 protein: CASSYSERGAYTGELFF. CDR3 coding DNA: TGCGCCAGCAGCTACTCGGAGCGGGGGGCATACACCGGGGAGCTGTTTTTT.

CDR3 protein: CASSAGTGGAHYGYTF. CDR3 sequence (DNA): TGTGCCAGCAGCGCTGGGACAGGGGGCGCTCACTATGGCTACACCTTC. The rearrangement joins TRBV9 to TRBJ1-2, with 12 bases aligning to TRBD1. V trimming: 3 bases; J trimming: 3 bases; junction bases outside the gene matches: 6. The CDR3 spans 16 residues. Germline V gives CDR1 SGDLS, CDR2 YYNGEE.

CDR3 nucleotides: TGTGCCAGCAGCGTAGAGATTAGCGGGGGGGCCAATGAGCAGTTCTTC. Its protein product is CASSVEISGGANEQFF. The gene calls are TRBV9 and TRBJ2-1; 11 bases align to TRBD2. Trimming took 0 bases from V and 6 from J; bases not matched to a gene: 5. Germline CDR1 reads SGDLS; CDR2 reads YYNGEE. The CDR3 totals 16 residues. The whole variable domain, remainder taken from reference TRBV9 and TRBJ2-1, is DSGVTQTPKHLITATGQRVTLRCSPRSGDLSVYWYQQSLDQGLQFLIQYYNGEERAKGNILERFSAQQFPDLHSELNLSSLELGDSALYFCASSVEISGGANEQFFGPGTRLTVL.

This rearrangement joins TRBV7-2 to TRBJ2-3, with D possibly matching TRBD1 (5 bases). Per germline, CDR1 SGHTA and CDR2 FQGNSA. The V end was cut by 1 base, the J end by 3 bases, with 11 bases between. This CDR3 has 15 residues. The CDR3 reads CASSLEGVITDTQYF. The CDR3 DNA follows: TGTGCCAGCAGCTTAGAAGGGGTGATAACAGATACGCAGTATTTT.

The CDR3 DNA reads as TGCGCCAGCAGCTTCCTACCGGGACAGGGCTCCTACGAGCAGTACTTC. It specifies CASSFLPGQGSYEQYF. This chain links TRBV5-1 with TRBJ2-7; 9 bases line up with TRBD1. The germline V gene has CDR1 SGHRS and CDR2 YFSETQ. This CDR3 is built from 16 residues. The V gene end was trimmed by 2 bases and the J gene end by 0 bases; junction bases not matched to a gene: 6.

This rearrangement joins TRBV5-6 to TRBJ1-2; no reliable D call. Per the germline V gene, CDR1 is SGHDT and CDR2 is YYEEEE. The V end lost 5 bases, the J end lost 11 bases, and 13 bases lay between the germline ends. The CDR3 totals 11 residues. In nucleotides, the CDR3 is TGTGCCAGCAGTTTCAAAGGGAGATACACCTTC. The encoded protein is CASSFKGRYTF.

This chain joins TRBV10-2 and TRBJ1-1, with 12 bases matching TRBD1. J lost 4 bases, V lost 2 bases, and 8 bases had no gene match. From germline, CDR1 is WSHSY and CDR2 SAAADI. The CDR3 loop spans 17 amino acids. The CDR3: CASSEMGQGAPGTEAFF. The CDR3, as DNA: TGCGCCAGCAGTGAGATGGGACAGGGGGCTCCGGGCACTGAAGCTTTCTTT.

The sample holds one count of this clone. The V call is TRBV6-6, the J call TRBJ1-1, with 8 nucleotides matching TRBD1. The CDR3 covers 15 residues. The V gene end was trimmed by 4 bases and the J gene end by 1 base; junction bases not matched to a gene: 5. Germline V gives CDR1 MNHNY, CDR2 SVGAGI (reference sequence). DNA for the CDR3: TGTGCCAGCAGTTTTCTTGACAGGGGGAACACTGAAGCTTTCTTT. Amino acids: CASSFLDRGNTEAFF.

Here the CDR3 DNA reads TGTGCCAGCAGCCAGGGCAGGGCCCAGCCCCAGCATTTT. This translates into CASSQGRAQPQHF. The chain uses TRBV3-1 (or the pseudogene TRBV3-2) and TRBJ1-5; D may be TRBD1 (5 bases). V lost 3 bases, J lost 7 bases, and 10 bases lay in between. The CDR3 consists of 13 residues. Germline CDR1 is LGHDT and CDR2 is YNNKEL (reference sequence).